The 7 T cell receptor beta chains given below trace back to one sample, sequenced in a study of shared clonotypes between healthy human individuals. Here immunoSEQ multiplex PCR was the method, and the copy in TCRdb shows in-frame clones only, minus some. The profile covers nearly 500,000 clones, with about three quarters appearing a single time and 13% taken by the ten largest. The sequencing input was PBMCs. The receptors derive from a middle-aged woman in good health. Some clones in this sample may be carry-over from other donors' samples.

The chain combines TRBV7-8 with TRBJ2-2, with 9 bases aligning to TRBD2. The germline gives CDR1 SGHVS, CDR2 FQNEAQ. V shed 5 bases and J 3 bases; nucleotides not matched to a gene: 4. The CDR3 has 15 residues. DNA of the CDR3: TGTGCCAGCAGCCCGTCTAGCGGGGACACCGGGGAGCTGTTTTTT. Protein sequence: CASSPSSGDTGELFF.

The rearrangement links TRBV5-6 to TRBJ2-5; the D is unclear. The J call may be in error: the DNA end matches TRBJ2-7 better. Germline V gives CDR1 SGHDT, CDR2 YYEEEE. This CDR3 region has 13 residues. CDR3 region: CASSPSSSVEQYF. CDR3 nucleotide sequence: TGTGCCAGCAGCCCCTCGAGTTCGGTCGAGCAGTACTTC.

The sample holds one count of this clone. One end of the junction is discordant with germline, which a read error may explain. The gene calls are TRBV2 and TRBJ2-2, with D tentatively TRBD2 (5 bases). CDR1 and CDR2 (germline): SNHLY, FYNNEI. The CDR3 is 12 residues long. The DNA of the CDR3 is TGTGCCAAACAGCCGAACACCGGGGAGCCGTTTTTT. The encoded protein is CAKQPNTGEPFF.

The chain has TRBV5-6 and TRBJ1-1; 11 nucleotides line up with TRBD1. J lost 4 bases, V lost 4 bases, and 9 bases had no gene match. The CDR3 covers 16 residues. The germline V gene has CDR1 SGHDT and CDR2 YYEEEE. CDR3 sequence: CASSPGTGGYSTEAFF. The CDR3 region has the DNA TGTGCCAGCAGCCCCGGGACAGGGGGTTATAGCACTGAAGCTTTCTTT.

The chain joins TRBV5-4 to TRBJ1-3; 9 bases are a match to TRBD1. V gave up 4 bases and J gave up 4 bases; unmatched junction bases: 6. Germline V gene data show CDR1 as SGHNT and CDR2 as YYREEE (reference sequence). There are 15 residues in the CDR3. In DNA, the CDR3 is TGTGCCAGCAGCCTACAGGGGGCGCCAGGAAACACCATATATTTT. Its translation: CASSLQGAPGNTIYF.

The chain employs TRBV10-3 and TRBJ2-1, with unresolved D. Germline loops: CDR1 ENHRY, CDR2 SYGVKD. V was pared by 0 bases and J by 4 bases, with 13 bases between. The CDR3 is 16 amino acids. The CDR3 here is CAISESLGSDYNEQFF. CDR3 DNA sequence: TGTGCCATCAGTGAGTCATTGGGGTCCGATTACAATGAGCAGTTCTTC.

J is TRBJ1-3 and V is TRBV15; 8 nucleotides match TRBD1. Germline V gene lookup returns CDR1 LNHNV and CDR2 YYDKDF (reference sequence). J was trimmed by 3 bases and V by 8 bases; bases with no gene match: 12. The CDR3 is 16 residues long. The CDR3 loop reads CATGKDRATLGNTIYF. CDR3 DNA sequence: TGTGCCACCGGGAAGGACAGGGCTACTCTTGGAAACACCATATATTTT.